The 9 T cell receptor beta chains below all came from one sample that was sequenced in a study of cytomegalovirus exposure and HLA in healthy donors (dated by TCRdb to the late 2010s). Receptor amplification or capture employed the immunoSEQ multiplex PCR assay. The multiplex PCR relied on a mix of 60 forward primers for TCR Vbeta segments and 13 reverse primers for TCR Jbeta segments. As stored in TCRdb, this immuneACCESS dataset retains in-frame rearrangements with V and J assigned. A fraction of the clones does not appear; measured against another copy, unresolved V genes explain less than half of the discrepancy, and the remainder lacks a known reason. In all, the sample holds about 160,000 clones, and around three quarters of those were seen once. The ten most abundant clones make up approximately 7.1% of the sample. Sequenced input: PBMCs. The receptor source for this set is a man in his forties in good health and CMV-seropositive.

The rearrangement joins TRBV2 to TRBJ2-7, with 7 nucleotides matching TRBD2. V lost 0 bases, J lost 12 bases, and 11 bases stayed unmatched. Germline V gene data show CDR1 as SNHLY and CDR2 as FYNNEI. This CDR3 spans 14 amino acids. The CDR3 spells CASSEALLGGSRYF. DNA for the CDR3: TGTGCCAGCAGTGAAGCGCTTCTGGGGGGGTCGCGGTACTTC.

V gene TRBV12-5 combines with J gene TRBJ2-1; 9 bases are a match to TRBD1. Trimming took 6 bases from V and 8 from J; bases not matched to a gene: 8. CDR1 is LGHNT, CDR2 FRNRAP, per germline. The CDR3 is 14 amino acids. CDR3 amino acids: CASGTGTGMHEQFF. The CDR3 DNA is TGTGCTAGTGGAACAGGGACAGGGATGCATGAGCAGTTCTTC. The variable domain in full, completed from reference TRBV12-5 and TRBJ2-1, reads DARVTQTPRHKVTEMGQEVTMRCQPILGHNTVFWYRQTMMQGLELLAYFRNRAPLDDSGMPKDRFSAEMPDATLATLKIQPSEPRDSAVYFCASGTGTGMHEQFFGPGTRLTVL.

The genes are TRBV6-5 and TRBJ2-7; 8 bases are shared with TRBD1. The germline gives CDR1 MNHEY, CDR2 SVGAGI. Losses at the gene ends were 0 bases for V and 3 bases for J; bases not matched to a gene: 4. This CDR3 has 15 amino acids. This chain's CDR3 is CASSYSGTGVYEQYF. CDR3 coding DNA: TGTGCCAGCAGTTACTCCGGGACAGGTGTCTACGAGCAGTACTTC.

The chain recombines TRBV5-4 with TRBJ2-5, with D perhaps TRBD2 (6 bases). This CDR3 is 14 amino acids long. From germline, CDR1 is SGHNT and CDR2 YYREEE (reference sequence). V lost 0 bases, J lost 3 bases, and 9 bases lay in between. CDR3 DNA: TGTGCCAGCAGCTTGGGGTGGGGGGAAGAGACCCAGTACTTC. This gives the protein CASSLGWGEETQYF.

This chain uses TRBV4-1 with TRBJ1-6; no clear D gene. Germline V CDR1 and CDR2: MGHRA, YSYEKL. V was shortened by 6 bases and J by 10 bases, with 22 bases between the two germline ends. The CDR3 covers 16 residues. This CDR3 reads CASSSPGREVKSPLHF. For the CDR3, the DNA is TGCGCCAGCAGTTCCCCGGGGAGGGAGGTGAAATCACCCCTCCACTTT.

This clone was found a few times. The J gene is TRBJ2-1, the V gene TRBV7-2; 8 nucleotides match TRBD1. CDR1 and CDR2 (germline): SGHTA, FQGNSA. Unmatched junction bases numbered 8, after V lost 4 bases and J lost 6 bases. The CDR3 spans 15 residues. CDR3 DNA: TGTGCCAGCAGCTCGACCGGACAGGGCTTCAATGAGCAGTTCTTC. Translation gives CASSSTGQGFNEQFF. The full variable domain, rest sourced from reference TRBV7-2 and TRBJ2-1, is GAGVSQSPSNKVTEKGKDVELRCDPISGHTALYWYRQSLGQGLEFLIYFQGNSAPDKSGLPSDRFSAERTGGSVSTLTIQRTQQEDSAVYLCASSSTGQGFNEQFFGPGTRLTVL.

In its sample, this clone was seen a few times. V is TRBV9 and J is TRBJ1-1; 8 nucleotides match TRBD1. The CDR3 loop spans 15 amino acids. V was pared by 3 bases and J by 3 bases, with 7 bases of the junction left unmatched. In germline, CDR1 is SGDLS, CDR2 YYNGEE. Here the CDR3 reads CASSALDRGDTEAFF. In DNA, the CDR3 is TGTGCCAGCAGCGCCCTCGACAGGGGCGACACTGAAGCTTTCTTT.

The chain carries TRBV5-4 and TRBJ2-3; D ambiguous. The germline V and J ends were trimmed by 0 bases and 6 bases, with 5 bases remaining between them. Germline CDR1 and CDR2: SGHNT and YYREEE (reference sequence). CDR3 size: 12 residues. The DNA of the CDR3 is TGTGCCAGCAGCTTGGAACGGGATACGCAGTATTTT. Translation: CASSLERDTQYF.

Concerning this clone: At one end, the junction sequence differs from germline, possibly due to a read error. The CDR3 region is CVSSPTDSNQPQHF. As DNA, the CDR3 is TGTGTCAGCAGTCCTACAGATAGCAATCAGCCCCAGCATTTT. V usage is TRBV6-5 and J usage is TRBJ1-5; D is undetermined. Germline CDR1 and CDR2: MNHEY and SVGAGI. The CDR3 has 14 residues.